The present T cell receptor (beta chain) was sequenced within a study of identifying expanded T cells in peripheral blood. Germline CDR1 is SNHLY and CDR2 is FYNNEI. Trimming removed 4 bases at V and 5 bases at J, with 15 bases between. CDR3 length: 16 residues. Using immunoSEQ multiplex PCR, the repertoire was profiled, and TCRdb retains in-frame clones only, with some absent. The sample includes about 86,000 clones, nearly 90% seen only once; the top ten take approximately 5.3%. Study outcomes and limitations: About 1.2 clones differed between technical replicates, versus about 15 and 19 over time.

As regards this clone: No antigen is known for it.

The chain is built from TRBV2 and TRBJ1-6; D perhaps matches TRBD1 (6 bases). What was sequenced was blood. The TCR was taken from a person between 18 and 69 years old in good health. CDR3 nucleotide sequence: TGTGCCAGCAGTGCCAGACCGGGACACGATAATTCACCCCTCCACTTT. This codes for CASSARPGHDNSPLHF. Looking up the rest from reference TRBV2 and TRBJ1-6 gives the full variable domain: EPEVTQTPSHQVTQMGQEVILRCVPISNHLYFYWYRQILGQKVEFLVSFYNNEISEKSEIFDDQFSVERPDGSNFTLKIRSTKLEDSAMYFCASSARPGHDNSPLHFGNGTRLTVT.